This T cell receptor (beta chain) emerged from a study of human T cells and chemical hapten exposure. Study overall: Doses of diphenylcyclopropenone went to the patients' scalps weekly throughout the approximately 26-week study.

The time point denotes: patch test 2, 6 weeks after DPC sensitization. This sample's treatment: therapeutic diphenylcyclopropenone sensitization with weekly scalp DPC. Donation of samples came from alopecia patients who were 18 to 70 years old and suitable for DPC. Germline CDR1 is MNHEY and CDR2 is SVGAGI. V was pared by 5 bases and J by 6 bases, with 9 bases of the junction left unmatched. CDR3 length: 14 amino acids. Unique molecular identifiers were affixed to discrete cDNA molecules within the library. How the authors handled the data: Samples held a median of approximately 94,000 TCRs, range 23,224–690,600. MiXCR, run by TCRdb on the RACE reads, gives a single entry per CDR3 protein. V and J calls and clone size were set by TCRdb, not the authors. The sample records some 45,000 distinct CDR3 sequences, approximately 9% being singletons. As concerns this clonotype: A much bigger clone sits one base away, suggesting this may be a read error.

The starting material was whole blood, obtained in connection with sensitization to the hapten diphenylcyclopropenone (DPC). The clonotype was recovered from a woman aged 40 to 55 with alopecia areata. Some clones in this sample may be carry-over from other donors' samples. The V and J genes are TRBV6-5 and TRBJ2-7, with 8 bases aligning to TRBD1. CDR3 in DNA: TGTGCCAGCAGTGACTGGACAGGGAACTTCGAGCAGTACTTC. This translates into CASSDWTGNFEQYF.